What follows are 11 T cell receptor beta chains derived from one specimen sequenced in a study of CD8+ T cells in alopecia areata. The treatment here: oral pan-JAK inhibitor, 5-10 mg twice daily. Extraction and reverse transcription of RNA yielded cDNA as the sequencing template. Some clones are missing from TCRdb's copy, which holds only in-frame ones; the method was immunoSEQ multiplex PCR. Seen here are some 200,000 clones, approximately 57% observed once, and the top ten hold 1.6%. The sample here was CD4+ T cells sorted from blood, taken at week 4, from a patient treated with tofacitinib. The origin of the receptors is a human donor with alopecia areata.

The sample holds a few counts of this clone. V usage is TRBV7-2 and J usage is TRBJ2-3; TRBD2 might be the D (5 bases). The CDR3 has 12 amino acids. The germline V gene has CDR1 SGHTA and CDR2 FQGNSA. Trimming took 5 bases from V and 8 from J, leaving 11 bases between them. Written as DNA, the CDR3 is TGTGCCAGCAGCCCCGGTCGGGGTACGCAGTATTTT. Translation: CASSPGRGTQYF.

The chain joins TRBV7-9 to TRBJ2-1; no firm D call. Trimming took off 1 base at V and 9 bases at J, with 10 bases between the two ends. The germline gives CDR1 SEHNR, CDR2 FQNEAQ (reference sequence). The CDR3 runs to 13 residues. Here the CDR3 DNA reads TGTGCCAGCAGCTTAGTCCCCAATAGTGAGCAGTTCTTC. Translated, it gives CASSLVPNSEQFF.

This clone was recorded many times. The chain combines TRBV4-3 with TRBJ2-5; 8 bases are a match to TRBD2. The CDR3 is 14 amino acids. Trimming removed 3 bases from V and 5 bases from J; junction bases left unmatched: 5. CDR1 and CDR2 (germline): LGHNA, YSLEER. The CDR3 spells CASSQTSGGETQYF. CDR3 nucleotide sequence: TGCGCCAGCAGCCAGACGAGCGGGGGCGAGACCCAGTACTTC.

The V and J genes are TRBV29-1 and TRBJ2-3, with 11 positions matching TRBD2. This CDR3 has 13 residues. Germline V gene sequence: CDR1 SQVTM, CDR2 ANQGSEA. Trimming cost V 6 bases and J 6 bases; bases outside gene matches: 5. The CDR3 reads CSVLAGGADTQYF. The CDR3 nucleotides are TGCAGCGTCTTAGCGGGGGGGGCGGATACGCAGTATTTT.

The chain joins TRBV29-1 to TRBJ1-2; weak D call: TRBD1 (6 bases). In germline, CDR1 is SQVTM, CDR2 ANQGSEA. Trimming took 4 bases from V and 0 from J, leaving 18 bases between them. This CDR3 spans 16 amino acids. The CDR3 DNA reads TGCAGCGTTGTCCACCCGATGGGGGGCCCTAACTATGGCTACACCTTC. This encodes CSVVHPMGGPNYGYTF.

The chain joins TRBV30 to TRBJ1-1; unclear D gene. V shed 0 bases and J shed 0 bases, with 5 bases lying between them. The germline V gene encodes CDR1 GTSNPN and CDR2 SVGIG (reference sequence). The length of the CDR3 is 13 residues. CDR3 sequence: CAWSVTMNTEAFF. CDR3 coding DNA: TGTGCCTGGAGTGTAACGATGAACACTGAAGCTTTCTTT. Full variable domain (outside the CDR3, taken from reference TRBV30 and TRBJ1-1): SQTIHQWPATLVQPVGSPLSLECTVEGTSNPNLYWYRQAAGRGLQLLFYSVGIGQISSEVPQNLSASRPQDRQFILSSKKLLLSDSGFYLCAWSVTMNTEAFFGQGTRLTVV.

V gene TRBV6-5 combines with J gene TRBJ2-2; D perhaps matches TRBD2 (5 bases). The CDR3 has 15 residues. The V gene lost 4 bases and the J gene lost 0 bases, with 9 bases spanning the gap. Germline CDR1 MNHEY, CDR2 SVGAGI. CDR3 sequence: CASSFLAANTGELFF. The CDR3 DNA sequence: TGTGCCAGCAGTTTCCTAGCCGCGAACACCGGGGAGCTGTTTTTT.

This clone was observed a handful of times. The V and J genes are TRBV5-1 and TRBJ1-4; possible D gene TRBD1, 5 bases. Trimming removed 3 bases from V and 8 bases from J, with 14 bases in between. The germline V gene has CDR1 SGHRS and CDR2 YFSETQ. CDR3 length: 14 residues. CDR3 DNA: TGCGCCAGCAGCTCCCCCGGGACCAAAGAAAAACTGTTTTTT. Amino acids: CASSSPGTKEKLFF.

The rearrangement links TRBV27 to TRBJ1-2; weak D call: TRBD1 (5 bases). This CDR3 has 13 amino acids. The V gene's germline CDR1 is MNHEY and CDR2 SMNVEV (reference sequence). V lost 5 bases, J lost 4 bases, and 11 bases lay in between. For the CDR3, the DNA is TGTGCCAGCAGTCGAACCGGGACCTATGGCTACACCTTC. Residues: CASSRTGTYGYTF.

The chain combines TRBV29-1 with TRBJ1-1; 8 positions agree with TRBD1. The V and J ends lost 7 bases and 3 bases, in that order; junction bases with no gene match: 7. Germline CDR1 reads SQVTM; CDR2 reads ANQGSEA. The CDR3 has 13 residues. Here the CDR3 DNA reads TGCAGCGGTCAGACAGGGGTCGACACTGAAGCTTTCTTT. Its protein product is CSGQTGVDTEAFF.

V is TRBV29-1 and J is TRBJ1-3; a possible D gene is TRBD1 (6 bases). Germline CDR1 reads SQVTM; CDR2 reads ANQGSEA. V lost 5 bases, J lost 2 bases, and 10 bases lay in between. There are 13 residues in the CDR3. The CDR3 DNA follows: TGCAGCGTTTCCCAGGGGCCTGGAAACACCATATATTTT. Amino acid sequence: CSVSQGPGNTIYF.